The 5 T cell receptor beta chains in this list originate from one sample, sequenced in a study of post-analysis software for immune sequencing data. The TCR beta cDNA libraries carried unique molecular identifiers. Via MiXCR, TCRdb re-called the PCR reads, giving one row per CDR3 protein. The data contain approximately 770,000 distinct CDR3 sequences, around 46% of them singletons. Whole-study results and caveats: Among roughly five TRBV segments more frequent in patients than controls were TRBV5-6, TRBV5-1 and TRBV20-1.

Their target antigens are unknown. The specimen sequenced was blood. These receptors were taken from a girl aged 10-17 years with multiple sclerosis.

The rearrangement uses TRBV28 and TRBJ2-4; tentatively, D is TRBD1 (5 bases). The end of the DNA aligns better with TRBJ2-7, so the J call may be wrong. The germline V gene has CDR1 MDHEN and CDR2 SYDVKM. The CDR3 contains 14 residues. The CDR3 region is CASSSRTMSYEQYF. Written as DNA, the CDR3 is TGTGCCAGCAGTTCACGGACAATGTCCTACGAGCAGTACTTC.

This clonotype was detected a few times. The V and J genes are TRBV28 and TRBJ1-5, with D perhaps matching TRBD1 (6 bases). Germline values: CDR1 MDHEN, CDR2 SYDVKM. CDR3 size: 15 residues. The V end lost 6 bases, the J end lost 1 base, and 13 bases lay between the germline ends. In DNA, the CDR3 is TGTGCCAGCAGCCCCTTACAGGGCAGCAATCAGCCCCAGCATTTT. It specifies CASSPLQGSNQPQHF. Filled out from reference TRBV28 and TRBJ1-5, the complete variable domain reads DVKVTQSSRYLVKRTGEKVFLECVQDMDHENMFWYRQDPGLGLRLIYFSYDVKMKEKGDIPEGYSVSREKKERFSLILESASTNQTSMYLCASSPLQGSNQPQHFGDGTRLSIL.

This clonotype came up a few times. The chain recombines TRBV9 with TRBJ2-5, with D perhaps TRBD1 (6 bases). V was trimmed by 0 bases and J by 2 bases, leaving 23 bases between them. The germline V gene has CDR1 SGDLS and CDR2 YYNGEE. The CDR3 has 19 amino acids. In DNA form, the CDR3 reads TGTGCCAGCAGCGTAGCAGGGGAAGATGTCGCAGGTCTACAAGAGACCCAGTACTTC. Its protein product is CASSVAGEDVAGLQETQYF.

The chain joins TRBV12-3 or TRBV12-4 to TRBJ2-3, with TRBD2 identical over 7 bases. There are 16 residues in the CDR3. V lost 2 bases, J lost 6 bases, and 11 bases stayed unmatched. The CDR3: CASSLLREWFYDTQYF. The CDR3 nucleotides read TGTGCCAGCAGTTTATTGCGGGAGTGGTTTTACGATACGCAGTATTTT.

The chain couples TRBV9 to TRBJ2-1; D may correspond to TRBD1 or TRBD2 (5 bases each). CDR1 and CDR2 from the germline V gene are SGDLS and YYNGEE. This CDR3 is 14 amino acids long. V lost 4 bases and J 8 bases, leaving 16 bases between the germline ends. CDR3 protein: CASSQPGTRHEQFF. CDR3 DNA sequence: TGTGCCAGCAGCCAGCCGGGGACGCGGCATGAGCAGTTCTTC.